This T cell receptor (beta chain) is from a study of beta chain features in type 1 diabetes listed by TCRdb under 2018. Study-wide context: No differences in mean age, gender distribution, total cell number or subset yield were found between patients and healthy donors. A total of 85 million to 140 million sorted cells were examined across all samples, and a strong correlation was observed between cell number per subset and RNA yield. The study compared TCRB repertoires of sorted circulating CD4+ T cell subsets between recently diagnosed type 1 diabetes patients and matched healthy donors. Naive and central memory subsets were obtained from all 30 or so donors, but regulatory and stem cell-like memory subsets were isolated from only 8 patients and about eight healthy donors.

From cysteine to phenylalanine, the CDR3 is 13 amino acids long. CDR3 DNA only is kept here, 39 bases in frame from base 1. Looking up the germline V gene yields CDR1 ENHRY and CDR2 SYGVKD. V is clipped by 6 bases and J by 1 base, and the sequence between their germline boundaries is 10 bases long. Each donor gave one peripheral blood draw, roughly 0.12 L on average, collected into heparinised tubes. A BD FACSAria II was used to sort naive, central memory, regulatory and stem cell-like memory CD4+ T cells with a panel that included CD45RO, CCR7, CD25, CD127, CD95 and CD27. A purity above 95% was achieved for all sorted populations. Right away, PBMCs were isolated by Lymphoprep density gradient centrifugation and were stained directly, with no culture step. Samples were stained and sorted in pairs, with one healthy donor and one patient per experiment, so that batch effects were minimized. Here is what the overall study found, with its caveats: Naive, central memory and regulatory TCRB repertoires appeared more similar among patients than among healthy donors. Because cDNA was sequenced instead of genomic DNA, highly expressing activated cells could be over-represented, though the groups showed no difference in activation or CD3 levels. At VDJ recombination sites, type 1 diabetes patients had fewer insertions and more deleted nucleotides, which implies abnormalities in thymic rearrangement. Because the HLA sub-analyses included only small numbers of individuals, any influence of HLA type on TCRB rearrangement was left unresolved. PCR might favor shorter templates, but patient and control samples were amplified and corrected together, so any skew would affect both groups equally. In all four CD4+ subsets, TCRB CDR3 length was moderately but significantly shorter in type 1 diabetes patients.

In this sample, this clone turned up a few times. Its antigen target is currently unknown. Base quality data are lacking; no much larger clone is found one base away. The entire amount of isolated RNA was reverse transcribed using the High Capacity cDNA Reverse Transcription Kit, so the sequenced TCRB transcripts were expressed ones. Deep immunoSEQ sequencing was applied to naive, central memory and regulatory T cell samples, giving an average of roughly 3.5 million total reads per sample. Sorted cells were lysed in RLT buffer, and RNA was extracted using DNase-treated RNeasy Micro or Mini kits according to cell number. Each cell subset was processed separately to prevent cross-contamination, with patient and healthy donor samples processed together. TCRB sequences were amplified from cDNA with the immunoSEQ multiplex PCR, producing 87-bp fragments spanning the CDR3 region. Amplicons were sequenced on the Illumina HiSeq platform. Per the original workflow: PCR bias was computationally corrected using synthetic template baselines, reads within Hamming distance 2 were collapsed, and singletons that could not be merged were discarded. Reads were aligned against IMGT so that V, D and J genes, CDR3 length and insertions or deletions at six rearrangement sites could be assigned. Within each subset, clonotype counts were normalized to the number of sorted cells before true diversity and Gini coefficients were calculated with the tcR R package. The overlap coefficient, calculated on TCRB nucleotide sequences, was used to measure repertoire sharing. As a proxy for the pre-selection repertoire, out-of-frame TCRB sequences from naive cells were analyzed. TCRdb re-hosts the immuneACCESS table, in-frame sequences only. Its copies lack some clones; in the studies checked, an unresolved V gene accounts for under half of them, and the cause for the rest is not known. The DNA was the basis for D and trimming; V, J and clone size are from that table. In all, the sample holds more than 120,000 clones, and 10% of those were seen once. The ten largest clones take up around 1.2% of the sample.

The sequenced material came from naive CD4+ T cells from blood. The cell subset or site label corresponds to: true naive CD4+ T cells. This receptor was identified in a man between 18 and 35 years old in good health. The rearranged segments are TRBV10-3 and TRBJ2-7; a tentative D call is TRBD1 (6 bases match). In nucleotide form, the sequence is TGTGCCATCAGACCAGGACAGTCCTACGAGCAGTACTTC. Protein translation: CAIRPGQSYEQYF.